This T cell receptor (beta chain) stems from a study of T-cell reconstitution after alpha-beta-depleted transplantation in children. This clonotype occurred many times. Unique molecular identifiers were used to barcode this TCRbeta library. TCRdb ran MiXCR on the PCR reads and lists one entry per CDR3 protein. The table records roughly 220,000 distinct CDR3 sequences, approximately 12% of them present only once. V gave up 6 bases and J gave up 3 bases; unmatched junction bases: 7. Germline CDR1 is SGHRS and CDR2 is YFSETQ. The CDR3 is made up of 15 amino acids. J is TRBJ2-1 and V is TRBV5-1; 9 positions agree with TRBD2. The sequencing used PBMCs from the stem cell graft donor, collected from the stem cell graft. The sequence derives from a human donor who donated a stem cell graft to a child with acute lymphoblastic leukemia. The CDR3 sequence: CASTLSGGNYNEQFF. The CDR3 nucleotides are TGCGCCAGCACCCTAAGCGGGGGGAACTACAATGAGCAGTTCTTC.